This T cell receptor beta chain comes out of a study of CD8 T cells in ankylosing spondylitis. Study-wide findings and caveats: What seemed typical of ankylosing spondylitis blood was a TCR beta motif built from 8 or 9 highly homologous variants.

Germline CDR1 reads SGHDT; CDR2 reads YYEEEE. The CDR3 covers 14 residues. V lost 0 bases and J lost 6; bases outside the gene matches: 5. Comments on this clonotype: Its antigen is still unknown.

From the 5' RACE reads, TCRdb called clonotypes with MiXCR, one entry per CDR3 protein. Of 500,000 to 550,000 distinct CDR3 sequences listed, about 12% are singletons. Sequences were obtained from blood, either unsorted or a sorted T cell fraction (not recorded which). J is TRBJ1-1 and V is TRBV5-6; TRBD1 matches at 7 bases. This sequence was found in a male donor with ankylosing spondylitis. The CDR3 nucleotides read TGTGCCAGCAGCTTGGCCCTAGGACAGGCTGAAGCTTTCTTT. Translating it yields CASSLALGQAEAFF.